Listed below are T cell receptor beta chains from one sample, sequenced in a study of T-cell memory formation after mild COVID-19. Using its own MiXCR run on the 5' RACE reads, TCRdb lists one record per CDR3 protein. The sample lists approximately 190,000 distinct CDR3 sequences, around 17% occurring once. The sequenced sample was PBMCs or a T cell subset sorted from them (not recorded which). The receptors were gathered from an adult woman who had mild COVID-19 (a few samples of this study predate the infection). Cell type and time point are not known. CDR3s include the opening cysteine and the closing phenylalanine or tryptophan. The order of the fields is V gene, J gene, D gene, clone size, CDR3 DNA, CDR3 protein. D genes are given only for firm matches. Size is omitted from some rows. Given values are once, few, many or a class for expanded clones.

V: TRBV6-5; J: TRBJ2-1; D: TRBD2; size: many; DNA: TGTGCCAGCAGTCGACTAGCGGGAGGGCTCAATGAGCAGTTCTTC; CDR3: CASSRLAGGLNEQFF
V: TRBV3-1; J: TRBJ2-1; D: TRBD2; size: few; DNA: TGTGCCAGCAGCCCCCGGACTAGCGGGGGCCCATACAATGAGCAGTTCTTC; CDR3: CASSPRTSGGPYNEQFF
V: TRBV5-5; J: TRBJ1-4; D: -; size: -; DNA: TGTGCCAGCAGCTTGGAGAGGCATGAAAAACTGTTTTTT; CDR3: CASSLERHEKLFF
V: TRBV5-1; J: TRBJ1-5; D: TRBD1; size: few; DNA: TGCGCCAGCAGCTTGGCAACAGGGGATCAGCCCCAGCATTTT; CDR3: CASSLATGDQPQHF
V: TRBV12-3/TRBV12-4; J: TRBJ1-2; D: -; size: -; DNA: TGTGCCAGCAGTCTCCGCTCCGGGACCCTGGGGCACTATGGCTACACCTTC; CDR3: CASSLRSGTLGHYGYTF
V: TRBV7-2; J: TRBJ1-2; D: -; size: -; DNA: TGTGCCAGCAGCTTACAGGGCTATGGCTACACCTTC; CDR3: CASSLQGYGYTF
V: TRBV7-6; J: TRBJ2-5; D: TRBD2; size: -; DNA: TGTGCCAGCAGCCCTGCTAGCGGGAAAGTAGCGACCCAGTACTTC; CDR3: CASSPASGKVATQYF
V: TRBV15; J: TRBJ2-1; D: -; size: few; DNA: TGTGCCACCAGCAGCTTTAAATTAGGGGGTGAGAGGGAGGAGCAGTTCTTC; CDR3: CATSSFKLGGEREEQFF
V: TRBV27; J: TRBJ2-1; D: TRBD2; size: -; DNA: TGTGCCAGCAGTGGGACTAGCGGGGGCGGCGAGCAGTTCTTC; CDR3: CASSGTSGGGEQFF
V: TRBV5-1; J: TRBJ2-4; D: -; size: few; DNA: TGCGCCAGCAGCTTGGACCGCGGAGTAGCCAAAAACATTCAGTACTTC; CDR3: CASSLDRGVAKNIQYF
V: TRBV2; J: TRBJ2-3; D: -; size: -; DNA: TGTGCCAGCAGTGTGGGGCTGGGCACAGATACGCAGTATTTT; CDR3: CASSVGLGTDTQYF
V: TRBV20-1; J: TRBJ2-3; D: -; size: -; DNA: TGCAGTGCTAGAGGGTGGGGGGGCCGCACAGATACGCAGTATTTT; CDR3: CSARGWGGRTDTQYF
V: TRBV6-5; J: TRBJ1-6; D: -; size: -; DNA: TGTGCCAGCAGTAAAGTCCCTTTCGGTTCACCCCTCCACTTT; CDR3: CASSKVPFGSPLHF
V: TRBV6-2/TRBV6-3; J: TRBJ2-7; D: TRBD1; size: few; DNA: TGTGCCAGCAGTTACTCGAGAGGGGGCAGGAACGAGCAGTACTTC; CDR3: CASSYSRGGRNEQYF
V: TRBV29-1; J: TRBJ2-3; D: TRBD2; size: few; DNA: TGCAGCGTTGACAGACTAGCGGTAAACACAGATACGCAGTATTTT; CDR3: CSVDRLAVNTDTQYF
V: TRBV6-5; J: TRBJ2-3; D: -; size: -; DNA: TGTGCCAGCAGTTATTGGGGGGACGGGGCAGATACGCAGTATTTT; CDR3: CASSYWGDGADTQYF
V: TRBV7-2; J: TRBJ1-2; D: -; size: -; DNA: TGTGCCAGCAGCTTAGGGGGATTCTATGGCTACACCTTC; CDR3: CASSLGGFYGYTF
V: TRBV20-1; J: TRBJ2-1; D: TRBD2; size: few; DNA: TGCAGTGCTAACGCCGGGAGGGCGAATGAGCAGTTCTTC; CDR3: CSANAGRANEQFF
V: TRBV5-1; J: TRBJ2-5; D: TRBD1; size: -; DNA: TGCGCCAGCAGCAGTGGGACAGGGGGCTTAGAGACCCAGTACTTC; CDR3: CASSSGTGGLETQYF
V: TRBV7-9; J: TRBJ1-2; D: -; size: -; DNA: TGTGCCAGCAGCTTAGAAACAGGTTATGGCTACACCTTC; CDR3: CASSLETGYGYTF
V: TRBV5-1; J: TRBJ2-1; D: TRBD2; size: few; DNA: TGCGCCAGCAGGGTGACTAGCGGGGGGAACAATGAGCAGTTCTTC; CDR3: CASRVTSGGNNEQFF
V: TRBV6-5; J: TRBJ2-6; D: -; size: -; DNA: TGTGCCAGCAGCCGGACAGCTGGGGCCAACGTCCTGACTTTC; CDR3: CASSRTAGANVLTF
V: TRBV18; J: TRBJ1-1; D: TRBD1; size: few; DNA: TGTGCCAGCTCCCCTAGACAGGGGAACATGTGGAACACTGAAGCTTTCTTT; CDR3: CASSPRQGNMWNTEAFF
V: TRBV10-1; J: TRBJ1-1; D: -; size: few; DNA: TGCGCCAGCAGTCGGAGGTGCACTGAAGCTTTCTTT; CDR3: CASSRRCTEAFF
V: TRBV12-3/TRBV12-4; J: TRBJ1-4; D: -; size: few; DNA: TGTGCCAGCAGTCAATTTAGCGCCCAGGGTGAAAAACTGTTTTTT; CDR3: CASSQFSAQGEKLFF
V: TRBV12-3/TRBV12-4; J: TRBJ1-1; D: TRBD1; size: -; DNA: TGTGCCAGCATCCGGGACAGCCCAAACCCTGAAGCTTTCTTT; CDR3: CASIRDSPNPEAFF
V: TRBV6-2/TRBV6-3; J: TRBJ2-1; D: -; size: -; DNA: TGTGCCAGCAGGGACAGCAATGAGCAGTTCTTC; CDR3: CASRDSNEQFF
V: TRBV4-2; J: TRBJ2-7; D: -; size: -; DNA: TGTGCCAGCAGCCAAGATCGCGCGACCTACGAGCAGTACTTC; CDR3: CASSQDRATYEQYF
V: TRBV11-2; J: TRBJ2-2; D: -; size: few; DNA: -; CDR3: CASSRVQGGQGVPGSCFF
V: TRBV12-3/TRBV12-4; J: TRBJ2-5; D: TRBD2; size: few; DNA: TGTGCCAGCAGTCCCACCCGCCGGGACTATGAAGAGACCCAGTACTTC; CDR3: CASSPTRRDYEETQYF
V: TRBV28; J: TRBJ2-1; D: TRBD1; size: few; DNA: TGTGCCAGCACGGACGGGACAGGGTACAATGAGCAGTTCTTC; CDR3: CASTDGTGYNEQFF
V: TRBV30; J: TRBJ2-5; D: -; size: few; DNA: TGTGCCTGGAGTCGTGGGGAAGAGACCCAGTACTTC; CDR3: CAWSRGEETQYF
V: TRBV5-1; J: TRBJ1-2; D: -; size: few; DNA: TGCGCCAGCAGCCCAGCCCAGAATCAGGTTTATGGCTACACCTTC; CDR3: CASSPAQNQVYGYTF
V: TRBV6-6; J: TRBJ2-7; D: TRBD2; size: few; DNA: TGTGCCAGCAGTGACATAGCGGGAGAAGGCTACGAGCAGTACTTC; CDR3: CASSDIAGEGYEQYF
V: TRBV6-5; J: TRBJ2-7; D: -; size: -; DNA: TGTGCCAGCAGTTACAAGATGAGGGGCTACGAGCAGTACTTC; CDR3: CASSYKMRGYEQYF
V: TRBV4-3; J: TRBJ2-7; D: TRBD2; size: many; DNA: TGCGCCAGCAGCCAAGATCCCGGGGGGGGCCCCTACGAGCAGTACTTC; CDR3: CASSQDPGGGPYEQYF
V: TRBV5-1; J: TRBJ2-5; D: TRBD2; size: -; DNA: TGCGCCAGCAGCCCTGGGACTAGCGGCCAGACCCAGTACTTC; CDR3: CASSPGTSGQTQYF
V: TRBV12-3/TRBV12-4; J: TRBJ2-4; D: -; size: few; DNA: TGTGCCAGCAGGTTGCAGGGCTCCAAAAACATTCAGTACTTC; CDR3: CASRLQGSKNIQYF
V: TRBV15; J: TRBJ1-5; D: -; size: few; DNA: TGTGCCACCAGCAGAGTCACAGGTAACAATCAGCCCCAGCATTTT; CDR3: CATSRVTGNNQPQHF
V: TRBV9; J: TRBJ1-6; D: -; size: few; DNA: TGTGCCAGCAGCCCCCGTAGTGGGGGGGGCAGGGGAAATTCACCCCTCCACTTT; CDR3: CASSPRSGGGRGNSPLHF
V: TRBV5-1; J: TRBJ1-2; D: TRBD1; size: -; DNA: TGCGCCAGCAGCTTGTCCAGGGGGTCCGATGGCTACACCTTC; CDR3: CASSLSRGSDGYTF
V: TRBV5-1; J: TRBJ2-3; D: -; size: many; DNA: TGCGCCAGCAGCGGGGGGACAGACCCGACAGATACGCAGTATTTT; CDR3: CASSGGTDPTDTQYF
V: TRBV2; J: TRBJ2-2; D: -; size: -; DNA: TGTGCCAGCAGTGTCGCAGGGATCGGGGAGCTGTTTTTT; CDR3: CASSVAGIGELFF
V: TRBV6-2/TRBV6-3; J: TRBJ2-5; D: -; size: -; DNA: TGTGCCAGCAGTCAATTCCCCAGGGTTTCGGAGACCCAGTACTTC; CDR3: CASSQFPRVSETQYF
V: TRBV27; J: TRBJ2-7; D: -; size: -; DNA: TGTGCCAGCAGCGTCCCGGGACGGACCTACGAGCAGTACTTC; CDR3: CASSVPGRTYEQYF
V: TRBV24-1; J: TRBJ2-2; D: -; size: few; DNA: TGTGCCACCAGTGACCTCAAGTTGAACACCGGGGAGCTGTTTTTT; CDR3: CATSDLKLNTGELFF
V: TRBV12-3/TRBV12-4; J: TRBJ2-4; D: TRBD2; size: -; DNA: TGTGCCAGCAGCCCTACAGCGGGGGAAGCCAAAAACATTCAGTACTTC; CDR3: CASSPTAGEAKNIQYF
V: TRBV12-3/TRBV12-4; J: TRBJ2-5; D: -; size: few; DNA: TGTGCCAGCAGTTTGGTAGGGAAGACCCAGTACTTC; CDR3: CASSLVGKTQYF
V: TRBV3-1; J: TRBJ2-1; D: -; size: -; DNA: TGTGCCAGCAGCTCAGGTATGGGGGTTGGCTACAATGAGCAGTTCTTC; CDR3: CASSSGMGVGYNEQFF
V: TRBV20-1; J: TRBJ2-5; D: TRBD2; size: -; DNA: TGCAGTGCTGGACTAGCGGGGAGACAAGAGACCCAGTACTTC; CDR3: CSAGLAGRQETQYF
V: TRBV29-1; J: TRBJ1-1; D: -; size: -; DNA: TGCAGCGTTGGGTCCCCGGTAGCTGAAGCTTTCTTT; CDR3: CSVGSPVAEAFF